This T cell receptor beta chain was sequenced in a study of CD8 T cells in ankylosing spondylitis (dated by TCRdb to about 2017). Background for the entire study: T cell receptor beta repertoires were profiled in healthy donors and ankylosing spondylitis patients so that disease-linked TCR variants could be found. The full study cohort was made up of approximately 24 ankylosing spondylitis patients and approximately 100 healthy donors. Peripheral blood samples were taken, and synovial fluid was additionally collected from ankylosing spondylitis patients. The study at large found these results: Some TCR beta motif variants had previously been reported in synovial fluid and blood of reactive arthritis patients, which suggested common disease-initiation mechanisms. Significant enrichment of the disease-linked clones was reported in matched synovial fluid samples from ankylosing spondylitis patients. A TCR beta motif of several highly homologous amino acid variants appeared characteristic of blood from ankylosing spondylitis patients. A CD8+ phenotype was shown by the disease-linked clones, which were found at relatively low frequencies in peripheral blood.

In the germline V gene, CDR1 corresponds to SGHRS and CDR2 to YFSETQ. Trimming removed 2 bases from V and 3 bases from J, leaving 26 bases between the germline ends. The CDR3, from cysteine to phenylalanine, totals 19 residues. Here the CDR3 DNA is all that survives: 57 bases in frame from base 1. TCRdb lists the instrument as Illumina HiSeq 2500. Quantitative 5'-RACE with molecular barcodes was the method used to prepare the TCR beta libraries. Per the authors' processing: A new computational method based on a probabilistic model of VDJ rearrangement was used to identify disease-linked TCR variants. TCRdb reanalyzed the raw reads on its own, using fastp at Q25 for trimming and MiXCR for clone calling, and kept in-frame beta chains. Rows are combined by CDR3 protein, so each entry shows the most common genes and DNA. What appears here as the V and J calls and clone size reflects TCRdb's work, not the paper's. The sample includes over 600,000 distinct CDR3 sequences, with around 19% observed a single time. The top ten clones comprise under 20% of the sample.

Details on this clonotype: Its antigen has not been determined. There are no base qualities to consult, and no much larger clone falls within one base.

Sequenced material: blood, either unsorted or a sorted T cell fraction (not recorded which). The chain was built from TRBV5-1 and TRBJ2-5; tentative D gene TRBD1, with 5 bases matching. The clonotype was recovered from a male donor with ankylosing spondylitis. The nucleotide sequence is TGCGCCAGCAGCTTTAAGGGGCGAATGAGTTGGACGGGTGAAGAGACCCAGTACTTC. This yields the protein CASSFKGRMSWTGEETQYF.